This T cell receptor beta chain was captured in a study of identical twins. Study results and caveats: For cord blood, abundant beta clonotypes had fewer insertions, unlike memory repertoires, which showed none. For monozygotic twins, models underestimated out-of-frame TCR alpha sharing. Researchers caution that invariant MAIT and iNKT cells could partly confound zero-insertion analyses.

Details on this clonotype: Its target is not known.

The CDR3 runs to 15 residues. Germline V gene data show CDR1 as MNHNY and CDR2 as SVGAGI (reference sequence). The V and J ends lost 5 bases and 2 bases respectively, with 15 bases between them. Each CDR3 protein is one row after TCRdb ran MiXCR on the 5' RACE reads. The sample holds 1,800,000 or so distinct CDR3 sequences, under 35% seen once. This clonotype was obtained from a newborn girl in good health. The J gene is TRBJ1-2, the V gene TRBV6-6; D perhaps matches TRBD1 (5 bases). Sequenced: cord blood. The DNA of the CDR3 is TGTGCCAGCAGTGCTCAATCCGACAGAAACTATGGCTACACCTTC. Translation: CASSAQSDRNYGYTF.